One sample yielded the 5 T cell receptor beta chains listed below, sequenced in a study of T cell repertoires in cytomegalovirus infection. MiXCR was run by TCRdb on the reads, yielding one entry per CDR3 protein. The sample holds about 740,000 distinct CDR3 sequences, 35% to 45% seen once. The sequencing sample was made of PBMCs. The source of these receptors is a human donor in good health (CMV status not recorded). Some clones in this sample may be carry-over from other donors' samples.

The gene calls are TRBV28 and TRBJ1-3; D possibly corresponds to TRBD1 (6 bases). This CDR3 is 17 amino acids long. Germline lookup yields CDR1 MDHEN and CDR2 SYDVKM. The V gene lost 4 bases and the J gene lost 0 bases, with 16 bases spanning the gap. This CDR3 is CASSSGGQLSSGNTIYF. CDR3 DNA: TGTGCCAGCAGTTCAGGTGGACAGCTGAGCTCTGGAAACACCATATATTTT.

CDR3 loop: CSVGAEASTNTGELFF. The CDR3 DNA follows: TGCAGCGTTGGTGCGGAGGCCAGTACGAACACCGGGGAGCTGTTTTTT. V gene TRBV29-1 combines with J gene TRBJ2-2; D may be TRBD2 (5 bases). Trimming stripped 4 bases from V and 0 bases from J, with 15 bases between. CDR3 size: 16 residues. CDR1 and CDR2 (germline): SQVTM, ANQGSEA.

This clonotype has at least ten counts. The rearrangement uses TRBV7-2 and TRBJ1-1; D might be TRBD1 (5 bases). Trimming removed 5 bases at V and 1 base at J, with 17 bases between. The germline CDR1 and CDR2 sequences are SGHTA and FQGNSA. The CDR3 consists of 16 residues. This CDR3 is CASSPLLGQGNTEAFF. The CDR3 DNA follows: TGTGCCAGCAGCCCCCTGTTAGGGCAGGGGAACACTGAAGCTTTCTTT.

V and J are TRBV5-8 and TRBJ2-7; 8 bases align to TRBD2. The junction had 8 bases not matched to a gene; V was cut back by 3 bases and J by 6 bases. Germline V CDR1 and CDR2: SGHTS, YDEGEE. CDR3 length equals 14 residues. For the CDR3, the DNA is TGTGCCAGCAGCTATTTAGCGGGAAAGGCCGAGCAGTACTTC. The encoded protein is CASSYLAGKAEQYF.

This chain connects TRBV6-5 to TRBJ2-1; D not resolved. The CDR3 spans 13 residues. V lost 5 bases to trimming and J lost 4 bases, with 9 bases between them. Germline CDR1 MNHEY, CDR2 SVGAGI. CDR3 amino acids: CASSPRKYNEQFF. CDR3 in DNA: TGTGCCAGCAGTCCCCGGAAGTACAATGAGCAGTTCTTC.